This TCR beta chain was retrieved from a study of cytomegalovirus exposure and HLA in healthy donors. Overall study findings and caveats: Researchers reported in a later analysis that a missense DCLRE1C variant was tied to TCR beta V- and J-gene trimming.

This clone was detected once. The antigen remains unidentified. The PCR contained 60 Vbeta and 13 Jbeta primers. Clones were sequenced by immunoSEQ multiplex PCR, and TCRdb holds only the in-frame ones, with some missing. The sample lists around 85,000 clones, 74% occurring once. Germline V gene sequence: CDR1 LGHNA, CDR2 YNFKEQ. Trimming pared 8 bases from V and 4 bases from J, leaving 23 bases between. The CDR3 loop spans 16 amino acids. This receptor was obtained from a man aged 25 to 40 in good health and CMV-seropositive. The V gene is TRBV4-2, the J gene TRBJ2-5; tentative D call: TRBD1 (8 bases). Specimen: PBMCs. CDR3 region: CASAPGGQDFTETQYF. The CDR3 DNA follows: TGTGCCAGCGCCCCGGGGGGACAGGATTTTACAGAGACCCAGTACTTC.